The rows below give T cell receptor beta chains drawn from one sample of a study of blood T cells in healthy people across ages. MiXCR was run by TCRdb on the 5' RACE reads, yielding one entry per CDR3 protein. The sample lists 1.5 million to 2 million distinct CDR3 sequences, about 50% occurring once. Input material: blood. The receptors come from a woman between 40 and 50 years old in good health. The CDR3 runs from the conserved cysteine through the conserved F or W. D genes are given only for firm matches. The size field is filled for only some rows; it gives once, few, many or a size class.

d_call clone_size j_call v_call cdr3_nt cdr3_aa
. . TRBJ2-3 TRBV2 TGTGCCAGCAGTGAAAGACAGCCCGACACAGATACGCAGTATTTT CASSERQPDTDTQYF
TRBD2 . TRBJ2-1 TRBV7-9 TGTGCCAGCAGCTTAGTTAGACTAGCGGGTTACAATGAGCAGTTCTTC CASSLVRLAGYNEQFF
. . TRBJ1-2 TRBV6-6 TGTGCCAGCAGTTTCCCCACCCAGAGAGATGGCTACACCTTC CASSFPTQRDGYTF
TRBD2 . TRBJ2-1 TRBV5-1 TGCGCCAGCAGCTGGGGGCTAGCGGGGGAGCGCCTTAACAATGAGCAGTTCTTC CASSWGLAGERLNNEQFF
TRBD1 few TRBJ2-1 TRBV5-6 TGTGCCAGCAGCCCCGGGACAGGATTCTACAATGAGCAGTTCTTC CASSPGTGFYNEQFF
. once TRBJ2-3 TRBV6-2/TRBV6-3 TGTGCCAGCAGTTACTCAGAGACTAGTTCGGATACGCAGTATTTT CASSYSETSSDTQYF
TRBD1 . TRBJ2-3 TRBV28 TGTGCCAGCAGGCCCCCGACAGGGCGGTGGACAGATACGCAGTATTTT CASRPPTGRWTDTQYF
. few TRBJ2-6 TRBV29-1 TGCAGCGGAACAAGCCCTGGGGCCAACGTCCTGACTTTC CSGTSPGANVLTF
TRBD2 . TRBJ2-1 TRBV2 TGTGCCAGCAGTATAGCTAGCGGGGGGGCGCAGTTCTTC CASSIASGGAQFF
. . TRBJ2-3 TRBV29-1 TGCAGCGCCCCCTATGGGGATACGCAGTATTTT CSAPYGDTQYF
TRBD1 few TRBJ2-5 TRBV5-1 TGCGCCAGCAGCCCTACACAGGGGGTCGAGACCCAGTACTTC CASSPTQGVETQYF
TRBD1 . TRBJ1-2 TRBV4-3 TGCGCCAGCAGCCCTCAAAACAGGGGCGGCTACACCTTC CASSPQNRGGYTF
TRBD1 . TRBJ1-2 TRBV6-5 TGTGCCAGCAGCTCGTCCGGGACAGTCGACGGCTACACCTTC CASSSSGTVDGYTF
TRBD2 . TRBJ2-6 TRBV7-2 TGTGCCAGCAGCCCCCAACGTGGGGGGGTTGGGGCCAACGTCCTGACTTTC CASSPQRGGVGANVLTF
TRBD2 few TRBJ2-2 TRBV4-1 TGCGCCAGCAGCCAAGAAATCGGGGGGGCCGGAACCGGGGAGCTGTTTTTT CASSQEIGGAGTGELFF
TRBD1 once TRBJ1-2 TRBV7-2 TGTGCCAGCAGCCCCAGGACAGGGTGGAACTTGGAGTATGGCTACACCTTC CASSPRTGWNLEYGYTF
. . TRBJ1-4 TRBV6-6 TGTGCCAGCAGTGAGACAGGTTGGATGAATGAAAAACTGTTTTTC CASSETGWMNEKLFF